This note documents a single T cell receptor (beta chain) sequence. V was cut by 7 bases and J by 3 bases, with 17 bases left in between. Germline CDR1 SNHLY, CDR2 FYNNEI. The CDR3 spans 15 residues. The data stem from a study of T cell changes during pregnancy in multiple sclerosis. The assay was immunoSEQ multiplex PCR, and TCRdb's table has in-frame clones only and misses some. This repertoire shows 45,000 to 55,000 clones, 92% found once; its top ten account for approximately 0.18%. This sequence originates from a female donor in good health, enrolled as a control in a pregnancy study. V gene TRBV2 combines with J gene TRBJ2-3, with D perhaps TRBD2 (7 bases). This specimen was CD4+ T cells from peripheral blood mononuclear cells, taken after pregnancy. This CDR3 is CASTEGGRVTDTQYF. The CDR3 DNA follows: TGTGCCAGCACCGAGGGGGGGAGGGTGACAGATACGCAGTATTTT.